This T cell receptor beta chain is from a study of cytomegalovirus exposure and HLA in healthy donors. Whole-study context: A subsequent analysis reported that the roughly 120 validation repertoires were produced on the same platform that had also been used for the approximately 710 first-cohort repertoires.

Clones were read by immunoSEQ multiplex PCR, and TCRdb kept only the in-frame ones, dropping some. Of fewer than 95,000 clones in the sample, approximately 88% were seen once. To note about this clone: What it binds is unknown.

The V gene lost 5 bases and the J gene lost 6 bases, with 16 bases spanning the gap. The CDR3 totals 14 residues. Germline V gene data show CDR1 as SGHAT and CDR2 as FQNNGV. Notes on the study in general: According to the study, 150 to 200 TCR beta chains were cytomegalovirus-associated. Generally TCR sequences proved uncommon, though certain public TCRs appeared in numerous donors. In vitro work confirmed that a few CMV-associated chains recognize CMV antigens.

The clonotype originates from a woman younger than 30 in good health and CMV-seropositive. The sequenced sample was PBMCs. The chain couples TRBV11-2 to TRBJ1-2, with D possibly being TRBD1 (5 bases). CDR3: CASSGVGQEDGYTF. The CDR3 DNA is TGTGCCAGCAGCGGGGTGGGGCAGGAAGATGGCTACACCTTC.